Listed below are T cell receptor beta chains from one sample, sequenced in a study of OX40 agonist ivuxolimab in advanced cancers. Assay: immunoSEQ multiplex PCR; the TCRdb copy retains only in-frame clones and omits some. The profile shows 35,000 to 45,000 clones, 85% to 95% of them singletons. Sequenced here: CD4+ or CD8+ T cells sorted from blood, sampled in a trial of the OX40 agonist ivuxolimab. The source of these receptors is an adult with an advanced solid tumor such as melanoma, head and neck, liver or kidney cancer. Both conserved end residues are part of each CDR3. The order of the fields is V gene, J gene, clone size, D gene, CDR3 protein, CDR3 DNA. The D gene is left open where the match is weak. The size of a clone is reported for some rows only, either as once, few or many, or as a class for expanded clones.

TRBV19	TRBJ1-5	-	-	CASSVTGSDQPQHF	TGTGCCAGTAGTGTTACAGGGTCGGATCAGCCCCAGCATTTT
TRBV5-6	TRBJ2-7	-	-	CASSFGSLAQYF	TGTGCCAGCAGCTTCGGAAGTTTGGCGCAGTACTTC
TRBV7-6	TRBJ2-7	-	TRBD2	CASSSTTSGTTYEQYF	TGTGCCAGCAGCTCCACGACTAGCGGGACTACCTACGAGCAGTACTTC
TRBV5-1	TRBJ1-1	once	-	CASSKRGVNTEAFF	TGCGCCAGCAGCAAGCGGGGAGTGAACACTGAAGCTTTCTTT
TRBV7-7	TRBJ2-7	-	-	CASSHGAVYEQYF	TGTGCTAGCAGCCACGGGGCGGTTTACGAGCAGTACTTC
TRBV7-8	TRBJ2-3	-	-	CASSPSYSTDTQYF	TGTGCCAGCAGCCCTAGCTATAGCACAGATACGCAGTATTTT
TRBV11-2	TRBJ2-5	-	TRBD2	CASSSTSGRFRETQYF	TGTGCCAGCAGCTCGACTAGCGGGAGGTTTCGAGAGACCCAGTACTTC
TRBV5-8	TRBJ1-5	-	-	CASSLSIGNQPQHF	TGTGCCAGCAGCTTGTCAATCGGCAATCAGCCCCAGCATTTT
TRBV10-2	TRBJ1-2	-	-	CASSDQGPGYGYTF	TGCGCCAGCAGTGACCAGGGGCCAGGCTATGGCTACACCTTC
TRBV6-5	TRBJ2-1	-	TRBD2	CASRGAGGGHNEQFF	TGTGCCAGCAGAGGGGCGGGAGGGGGCCACAATGAGCAGTTCTTC
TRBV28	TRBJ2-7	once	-	CAAGYGEASEQYF	TGTGCTGCAGGGTACGGAGAGGCCTCCGAGCAGTACTTC
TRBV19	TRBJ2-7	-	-	CATSFGGDYEQYF	TGTGCCACTAGCTTTGGAGGGGACTACGAGCAGTACTTC
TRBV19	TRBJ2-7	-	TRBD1	CASSIAGTDSYEQYF	TGTGCCAGTAGTATAGCGGGGACAGATTCCTACGAGCAGTACTTC
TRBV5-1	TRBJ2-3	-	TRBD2	CASSLFILAGGPDTQYF	TGCGCCAGCAGCTTGTTTATCTTAGCGGGAGGGCCAGATACGCAGTATTTT
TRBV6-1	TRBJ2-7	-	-	CASPTYQGEDEQYF	TGTGCCAGCCCAACCTACCAGGGGGAGGACGAGCAGTACTTC
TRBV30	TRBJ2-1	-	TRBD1	CAWSHGQGSDEQFF	TGTGCCTGGAGTCATGGACAGGGGTCCGATGAGCAGTTCTTC
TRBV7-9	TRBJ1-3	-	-	CASSSTWDVPSGNTIYF	TGTGCCAGCAGCTCCACCTGGGATGTGCCGTCTGGAAACACCATATATTTT
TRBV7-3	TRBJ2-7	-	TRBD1	CASSSRRDSSYEQYF	TGTGCCAGCAGCTCTCGCCGGGACAGCTCCTACGAGCAGTACTTC
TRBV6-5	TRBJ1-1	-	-	CASSYRSKNTEAFF	TGTGCCAGCAGTTACAGGTCCAAGAACACTGAAGCTTTCTTT
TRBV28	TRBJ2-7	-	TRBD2	CASSLSASGSYEQYF	TGTGCCAGCAGTTTATCGGCTAGCGGTTCCTACGAGCAGTACTTC